In its sample, the clone carrying this TCR beta chain was seen a few times. Its specificity is unknown. The isolated RNA, all of it, was reverse transcribed, so expressed TCRB transcripts were what got sequenced. Method: immunoSEQ multiplex PCR; TCRdb's copy keeps in-frame clones and lacks some. The sample carries about 140,000 clones, 9.5% to 10% recorded once. The data are from a study of beta chain features in type 1 diabetes. Study-wide points: Cells that show high TCR expression could be over-represented by cDNA sequencing.

This CDR3 region has 12 residues. Germline values: CDR1 ENHRY, CDR2 SYGVKD. Trimming removed 7 bases from V and 5 bases from J; junction bases left unmatched: 4. Input material: central memory CD4+ T cells from blood. The V and J genes are TRBV10-3 and TRBJ2-5; 7 bases agree with TRBD1. The TCR was taken from a middle-aged woman in good health. CDR3 in DNA: TGTGCCATCAAGGAACAGGGGGAGACCCAGTACTTC. Translated, it gives CAIKEQGETQYF.